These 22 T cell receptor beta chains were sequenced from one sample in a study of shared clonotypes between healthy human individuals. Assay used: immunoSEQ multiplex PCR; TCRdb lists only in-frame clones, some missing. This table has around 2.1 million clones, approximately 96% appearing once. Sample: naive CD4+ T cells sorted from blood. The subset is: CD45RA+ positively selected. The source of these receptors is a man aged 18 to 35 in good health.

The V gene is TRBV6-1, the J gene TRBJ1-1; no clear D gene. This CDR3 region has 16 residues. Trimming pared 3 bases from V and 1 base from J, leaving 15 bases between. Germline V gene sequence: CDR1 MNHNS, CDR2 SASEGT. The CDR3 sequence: CASSEYWTVENTEAFF. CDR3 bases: TGTGCCAGCAGTGAGTATTGGACTGTTGAGAACACTGAAGCTTTCTTT.

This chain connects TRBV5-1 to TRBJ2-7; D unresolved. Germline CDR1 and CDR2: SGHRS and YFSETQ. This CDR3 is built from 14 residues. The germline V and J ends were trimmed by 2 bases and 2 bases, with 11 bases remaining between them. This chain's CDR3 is CASSLTVTTYEQYF. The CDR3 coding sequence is TGCGCCAGCAGCTTAACAGTTACTACCTACGAGCAGTACTTC.

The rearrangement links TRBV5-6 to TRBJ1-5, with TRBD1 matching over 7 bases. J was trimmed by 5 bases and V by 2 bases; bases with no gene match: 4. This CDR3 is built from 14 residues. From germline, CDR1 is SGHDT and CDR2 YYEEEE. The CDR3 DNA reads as TGTGCCAGCAGCTTAAGGGGGCTTGATCAGCCCCAGCATTTT. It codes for CASSLRGLDQPQHF.

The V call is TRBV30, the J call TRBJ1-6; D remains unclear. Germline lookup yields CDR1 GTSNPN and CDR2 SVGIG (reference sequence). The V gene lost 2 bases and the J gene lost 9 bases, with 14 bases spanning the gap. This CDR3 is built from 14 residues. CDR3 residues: CAWSRYGSGSPLHF. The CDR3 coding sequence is TGTGCCTGGAGTCGGTACGGGTCGGGTTCACCCCTCCACTTT.

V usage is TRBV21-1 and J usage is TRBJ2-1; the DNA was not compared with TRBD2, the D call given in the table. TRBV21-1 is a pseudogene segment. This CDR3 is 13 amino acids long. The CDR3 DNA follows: TGTGCCAGCAGCGCGGGGGACTCCGGGGAGCAGTTCTTC. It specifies CASSAGDSGEQFF.

The CDR3: CASIPGVEFGYTF. The CDR3 nucleotides are TGTGCCAGCATCCCAGGAGTGGAGTTCGGCTACACCTTC. This rearrangement joins TRBV6-6 to TRBJ1-2; no definite D call. This CDR3 has 13 residues. Germline CDR1 reads MNHNY; CDR2 reads SVGAGI (reference sequence). V was cut by 7 bases and J by 8 bases, with 17 bases left in between.

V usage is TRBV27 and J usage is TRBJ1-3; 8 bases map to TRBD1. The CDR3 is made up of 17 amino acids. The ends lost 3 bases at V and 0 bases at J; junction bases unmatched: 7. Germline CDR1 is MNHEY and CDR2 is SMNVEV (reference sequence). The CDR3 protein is CASSFGQGPFSGNTIYF. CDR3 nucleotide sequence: TGTGCCAGCAGTTTTGGACAGGGCCCTTTCTCTGGAAACACCATATATTTT.

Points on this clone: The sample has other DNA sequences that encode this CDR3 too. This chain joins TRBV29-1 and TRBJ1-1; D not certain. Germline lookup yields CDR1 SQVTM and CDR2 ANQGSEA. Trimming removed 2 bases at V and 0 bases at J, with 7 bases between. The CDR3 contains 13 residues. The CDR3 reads CSVEMVLNTEAFF. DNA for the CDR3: TGCAGCGTTGAAATGGTCCTGAACACTGAAGCTTTCTTT.

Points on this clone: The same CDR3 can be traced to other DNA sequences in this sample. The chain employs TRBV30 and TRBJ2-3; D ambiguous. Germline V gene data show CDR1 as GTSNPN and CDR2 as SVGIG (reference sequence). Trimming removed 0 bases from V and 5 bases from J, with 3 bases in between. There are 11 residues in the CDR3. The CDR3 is CAWSVKDTQYF. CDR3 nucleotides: TGTGCCTGGAGTGTTAAAGATACGCAGTATTTT.

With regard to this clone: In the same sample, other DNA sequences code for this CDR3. CDR3 protein: CASSLGTSGSNEQFF. As DNA, the CDR3 is TGTGCCAGCAGCTTAGGGACGAGCGGGTCAAATGAGCAGTTCTTC. The rearrangement uses TRBV7-2 and TRBJ2-1, with a possible D match to TRBD2 (6 bases). Germline V gives CDR1 SGHTA, CDR2 FQGNSA. Trimming took off 1 base at V and 7 bases at J, with 14 bases between the two ends. The CDR3 extends over 15 amino acids.

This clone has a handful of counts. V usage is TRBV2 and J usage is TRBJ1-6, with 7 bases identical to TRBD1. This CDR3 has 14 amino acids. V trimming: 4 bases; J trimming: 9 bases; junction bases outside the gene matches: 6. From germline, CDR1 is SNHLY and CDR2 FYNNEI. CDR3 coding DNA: TGTGCCAGCAGTGGCGACAGGGAACCTTCACCCCTCCACTTT. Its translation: CASSGDREPSPLHF.

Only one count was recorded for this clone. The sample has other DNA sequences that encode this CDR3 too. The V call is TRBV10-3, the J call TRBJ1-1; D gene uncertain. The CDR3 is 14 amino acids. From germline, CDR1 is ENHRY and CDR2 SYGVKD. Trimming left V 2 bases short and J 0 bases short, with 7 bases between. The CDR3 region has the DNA TGTGCCATCAGTGAGAGCACAGTGAACACTGAAGCTTTCTTT. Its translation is CAISESTVNTEAFF.

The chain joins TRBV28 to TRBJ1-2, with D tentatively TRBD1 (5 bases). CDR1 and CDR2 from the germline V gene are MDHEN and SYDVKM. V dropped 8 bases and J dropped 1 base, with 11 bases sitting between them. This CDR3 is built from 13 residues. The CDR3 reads CASRLTDNYGYTF. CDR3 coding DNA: TGTGCCAGCCGGTTGACAGATAACTATGGCTACACCTTC.

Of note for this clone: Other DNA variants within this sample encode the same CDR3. The CDR3 DNA is TGTGCCAGCAGCTTTTCAGGGGGCTCCTACGAGCAGTACTTC. It specifies CASSFSGGSYEQYF. The chain recombines TRBV7-9 with TRBJ2-7, with 7 bases matching TRBD1. V was pared by 3 bases and J by 0 bases, with 2 bases of the junction left unmatched. The CDR3 runs to 14 residues. Looked up from germline, CDR1 is SEHNR and CDR2 is FQNEAQ (reference sequence).

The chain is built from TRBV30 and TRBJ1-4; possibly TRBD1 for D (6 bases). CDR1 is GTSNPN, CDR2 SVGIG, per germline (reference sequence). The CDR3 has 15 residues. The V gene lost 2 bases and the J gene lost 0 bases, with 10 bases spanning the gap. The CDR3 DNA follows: TGTGCCTGGAGTTATTGGGACACAACTAATGAAAAACTGTTTTTT. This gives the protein CAWSYWDTTNEKLFF.

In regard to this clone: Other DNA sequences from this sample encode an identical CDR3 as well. CDR3 residues: CASSPPSGGLGEQYF. Written as DNA, the CDR3 is TGTGCCAGCTCACCACCTAGCGGGGGTTTGGGCGAGCAGTACTTC. This chain links TRBV18 with TRBJ2-7; 9 nucleotides align to TRBD2. The trim removed 0 bases at V and 6 bases at J, leaving 6 bases unmatched. This CDR3 region has 15 residues. Germline CDR1 KGHSH, CDR2 LQKENI.

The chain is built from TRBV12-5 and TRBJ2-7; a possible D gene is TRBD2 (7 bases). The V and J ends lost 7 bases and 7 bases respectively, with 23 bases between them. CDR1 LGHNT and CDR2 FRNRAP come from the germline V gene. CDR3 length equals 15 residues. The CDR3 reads CASAQGGGSTAEQYF. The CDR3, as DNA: TGTGCTAGTGCCCAAGGGGGAGGGAGTACGGCGGAGCAGTACTTC.

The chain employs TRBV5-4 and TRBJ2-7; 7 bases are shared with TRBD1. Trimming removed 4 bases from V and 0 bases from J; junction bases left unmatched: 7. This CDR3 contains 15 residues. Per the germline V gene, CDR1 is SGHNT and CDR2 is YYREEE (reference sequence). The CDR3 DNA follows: TGTGCCAGCAGCGCCCCGACAGGGAGCTCCTACGAGCAGTACTTC. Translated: CASSAPTGSSYEQYF.

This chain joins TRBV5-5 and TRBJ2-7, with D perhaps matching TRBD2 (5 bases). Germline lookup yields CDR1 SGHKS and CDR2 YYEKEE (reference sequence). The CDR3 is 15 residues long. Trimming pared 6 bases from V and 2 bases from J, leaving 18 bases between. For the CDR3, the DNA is TGTGCCAGCACCTTCGGCCCCTCCGGGACCTACGAGCAGTACTTC. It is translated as CASTFGPSGTYEQYF.

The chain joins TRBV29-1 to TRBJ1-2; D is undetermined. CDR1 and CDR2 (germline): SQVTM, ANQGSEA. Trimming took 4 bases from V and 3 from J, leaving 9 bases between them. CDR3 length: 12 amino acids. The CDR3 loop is CSVASGDYGYTF. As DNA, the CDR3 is TGCAGCGTTGCTAGTGGCGACTATGGCTACACCTTC.

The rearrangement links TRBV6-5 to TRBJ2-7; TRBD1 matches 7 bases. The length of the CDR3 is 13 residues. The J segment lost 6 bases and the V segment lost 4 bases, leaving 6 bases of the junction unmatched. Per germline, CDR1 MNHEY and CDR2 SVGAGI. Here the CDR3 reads CASSSRGGGEQYF. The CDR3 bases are TGTGCCAGCAGTTCGCGAGGGGGCGGCGAGCAGTACTTC.

The DNA of the CDR3 is TGTGCCACCAGCAGAGAATGGACAACGAACACTGAAGCTTTCTTT. It yields the protein CATSREWTTNTEAFF. The chain combines TRBV15 with TRBJ1-1; perhaps TRBD1 as D (5 bases). Germline V gene sequence: CDR1 LNHNV, CDR2 YYDKDF (reference sequence). Trimming left V 0 bases short and J 1 base short, with 9 bases between. The CDR3 has 15 residues.